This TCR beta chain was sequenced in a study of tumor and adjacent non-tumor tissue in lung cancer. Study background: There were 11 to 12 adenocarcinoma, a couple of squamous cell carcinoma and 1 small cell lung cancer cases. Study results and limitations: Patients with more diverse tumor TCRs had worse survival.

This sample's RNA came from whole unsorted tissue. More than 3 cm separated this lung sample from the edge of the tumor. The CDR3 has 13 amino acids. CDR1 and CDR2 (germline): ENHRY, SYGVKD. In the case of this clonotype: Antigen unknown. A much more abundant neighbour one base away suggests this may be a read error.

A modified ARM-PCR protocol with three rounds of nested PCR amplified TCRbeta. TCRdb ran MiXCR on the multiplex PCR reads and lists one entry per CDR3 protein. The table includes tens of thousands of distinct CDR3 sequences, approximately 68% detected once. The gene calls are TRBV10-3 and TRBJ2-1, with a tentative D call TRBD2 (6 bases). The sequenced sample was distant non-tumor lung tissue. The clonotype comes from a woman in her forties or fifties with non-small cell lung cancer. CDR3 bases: TGTGCCATCAGGGGTACGGGAGACGATGAGAAGTTCTTC. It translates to CAIRGTGDDEKFF.